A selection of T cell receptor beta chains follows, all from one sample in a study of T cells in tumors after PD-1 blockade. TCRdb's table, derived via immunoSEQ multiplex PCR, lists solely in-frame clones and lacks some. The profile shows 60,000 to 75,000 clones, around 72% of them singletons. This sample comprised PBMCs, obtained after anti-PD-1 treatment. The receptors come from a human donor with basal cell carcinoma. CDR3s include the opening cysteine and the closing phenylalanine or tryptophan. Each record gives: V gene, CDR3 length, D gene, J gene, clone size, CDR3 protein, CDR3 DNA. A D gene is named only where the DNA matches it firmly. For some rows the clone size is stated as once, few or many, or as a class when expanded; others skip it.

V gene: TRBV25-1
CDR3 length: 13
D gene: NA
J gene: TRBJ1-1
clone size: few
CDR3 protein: CASSNQMNTEAFF
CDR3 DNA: TGTGCCAGCAGTAACCAAATGAACACTGAAGCTTTCTTT

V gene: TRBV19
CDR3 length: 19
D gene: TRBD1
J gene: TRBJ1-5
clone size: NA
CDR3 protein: CASKGLRRDRDVSNQPQHF
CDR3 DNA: TGTGCCAGTAAAGGGCTACGACGGGACAGGGATGTAAGCAATCAGCCCCAGCATTTT

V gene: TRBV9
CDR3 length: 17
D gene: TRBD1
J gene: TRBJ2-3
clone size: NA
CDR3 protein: CASSARPGTGGPGAQYF
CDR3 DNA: TGTGCCAGCAGCGCCCGACCCGGGACAGGGGGTCCTGGGGCGCAGTATTTT

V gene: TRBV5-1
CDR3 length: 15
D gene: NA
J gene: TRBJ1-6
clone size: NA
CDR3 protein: CASSLDFRENSPLHF
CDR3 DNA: TGCGCCAGCAGCTTAGACTTCAGGGAGAATTCACCCCTCCACTTT

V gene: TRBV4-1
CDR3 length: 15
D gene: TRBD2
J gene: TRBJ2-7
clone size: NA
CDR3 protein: CASSQDPAGLYEQYF
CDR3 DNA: TGCGCCAGCAGCCAAGATCCAGCGGGGCTCTACGAGCAGTACTTC

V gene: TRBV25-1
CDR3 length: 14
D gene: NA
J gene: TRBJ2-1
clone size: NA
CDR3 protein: CASSDRDSTNEQFF
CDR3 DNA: TGTGCCAGCAGTGACCGTGACTCGACAAATGAGCAGTTCTTC

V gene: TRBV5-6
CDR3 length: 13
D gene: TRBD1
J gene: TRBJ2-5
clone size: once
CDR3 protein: CASSEDRGETQYF
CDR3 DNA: TGTGCCAGCAGCGAGGACAGGGGAGAGACCCAGTACTTC

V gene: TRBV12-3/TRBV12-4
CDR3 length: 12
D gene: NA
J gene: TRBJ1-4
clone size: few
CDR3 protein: CASSFLGGKLFF
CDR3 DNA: TGTGCCAGCAGTTTTTTAGGCGGAAAACTGTTTTTT

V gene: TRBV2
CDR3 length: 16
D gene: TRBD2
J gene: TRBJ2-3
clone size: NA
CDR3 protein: CASKMSGGAVTDTQYF
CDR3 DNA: TGTGCCAGCAAAATGTCCGGGGGGGCCGTCACAGATACGCAGTATTTT

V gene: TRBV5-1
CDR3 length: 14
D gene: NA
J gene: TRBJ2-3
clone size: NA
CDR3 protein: CASSLSWSTDTQYF
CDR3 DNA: TGCGCCAGCAGCTTAAGCTGGAGCACAGATACGCAGTATTTT

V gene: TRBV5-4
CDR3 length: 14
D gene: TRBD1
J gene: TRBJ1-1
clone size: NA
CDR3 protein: CASSQDRADTEAFF
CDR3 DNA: TGTGCCAGCAGCCAGGACAGGGCGGACACTGAAGCTTTCTTT

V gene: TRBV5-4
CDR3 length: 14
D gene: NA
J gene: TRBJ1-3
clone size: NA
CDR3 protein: CASSLWTAGNTIYF
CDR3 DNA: TGTGCCAGCAGCCTATGGACCGCTGGAAACACCATATATTTT

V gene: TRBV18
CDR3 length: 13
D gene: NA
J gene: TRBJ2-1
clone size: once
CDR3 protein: CASSPGLTNEQFF
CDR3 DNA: TGTGCCAGCTCACCAGGACTAACCAATGAGCAGTTCTTC

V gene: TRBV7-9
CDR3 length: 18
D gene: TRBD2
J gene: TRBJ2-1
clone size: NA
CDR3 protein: CASSPYGLAGGPGNEQFF
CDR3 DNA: TGTGCCAGCAGCCCCTACGGACTAGCGGGGGGGCCGGGCAATGAGCAGTTCTTC

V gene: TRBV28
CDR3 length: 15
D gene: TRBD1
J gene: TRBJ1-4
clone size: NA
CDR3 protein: CASTTGGTGVEKLFF
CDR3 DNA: TGTGCCAGCACCACAGGTGGGACAGGGGTCGAAAAACTGTTTTTT

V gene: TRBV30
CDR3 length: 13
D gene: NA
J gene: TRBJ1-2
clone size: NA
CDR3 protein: CAWSVEANYGYTF
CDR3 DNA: TGTGCCTGGAGTGTAGAAGCTAACTATGGCTACACCTTC

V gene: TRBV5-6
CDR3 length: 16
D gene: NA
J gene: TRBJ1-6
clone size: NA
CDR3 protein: CASSARDRSYNSPLHF
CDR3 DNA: TGTGCCAGCAGCGCGCGAGACAGGTCCTATAATTCACCCCTCCACTTT

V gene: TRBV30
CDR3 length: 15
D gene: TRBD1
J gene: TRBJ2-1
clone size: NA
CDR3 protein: CAWAPQDREYNEQFF
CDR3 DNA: TGTGCCTGGGCACCTCAGGACAGGGAATACAATGAGCAGTTCTTC

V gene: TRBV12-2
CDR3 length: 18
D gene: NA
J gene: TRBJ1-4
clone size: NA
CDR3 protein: CASRSRRDRGPRNEKLFF
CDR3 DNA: TGTGCAAGTCGCTCGCGCCGGGACAGGGGGCCAAGAAATGAAAAACTGTTTTTT

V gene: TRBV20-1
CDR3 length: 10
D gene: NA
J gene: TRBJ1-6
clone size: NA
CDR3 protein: CSAGPRPLHF
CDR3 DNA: TGCAGTGCTGGCCCACGACCCCTCCACTTT

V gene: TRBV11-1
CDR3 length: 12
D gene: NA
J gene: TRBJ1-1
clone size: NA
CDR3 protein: CASSFRDTEAFF
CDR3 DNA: TGTGCCAGCAGCTTCAGGGACACTGAAGCTTTCTTT

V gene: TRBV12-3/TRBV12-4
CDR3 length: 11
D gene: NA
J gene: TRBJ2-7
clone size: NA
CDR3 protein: CASRLDYEQYF
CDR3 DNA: TGTGCCAGCAGATTGGACTACGAGCAGTACTTC

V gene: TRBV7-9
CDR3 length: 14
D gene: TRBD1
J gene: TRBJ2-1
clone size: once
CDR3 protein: CASSWQGAIVEQFF
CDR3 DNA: TGTGCCAGCAGCTGGCAGGGGGCGATTGTTGAGCAGTTCTTC

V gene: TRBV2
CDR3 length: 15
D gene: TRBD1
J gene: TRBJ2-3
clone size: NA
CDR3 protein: CASSEGQGTSDTQYF
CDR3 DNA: TGTGCCAGCAGTGAAGGACAGGGGACTTCAGATACGCAGTATTTT

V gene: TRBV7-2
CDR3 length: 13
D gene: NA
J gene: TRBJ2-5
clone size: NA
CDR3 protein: CASSLALQETQYF
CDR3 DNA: TGTGCCAGCAGCCTAGCGCTACAAGAGACCCAGTACTTC

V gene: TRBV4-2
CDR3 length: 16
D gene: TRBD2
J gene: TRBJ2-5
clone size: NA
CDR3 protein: CASSQEWGGGAETQYF
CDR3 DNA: TGTGCCAGCAGCCAAGAGTGGGGCGGGGGTGCTGAGACCCAGTACTTC

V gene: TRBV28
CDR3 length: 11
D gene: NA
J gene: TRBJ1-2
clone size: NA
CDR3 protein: CASSLRRDYTF
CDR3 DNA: TGTGCCAGCAGTTTAAGGAGGGACTACACCTTC

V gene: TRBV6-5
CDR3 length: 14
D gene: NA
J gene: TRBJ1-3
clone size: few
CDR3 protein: CASSNRATGNTIYF
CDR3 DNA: TGTGCCAGCAGTAACAGGGCGACTGGAAACACCATATATTTT

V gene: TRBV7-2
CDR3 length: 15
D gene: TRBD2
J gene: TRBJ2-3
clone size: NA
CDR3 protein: CASSILAGGSDTQYF
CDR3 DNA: TGTGCCAGCAGCATCTTAGCGGGGGGTTCAGATACGCAGTATTTT

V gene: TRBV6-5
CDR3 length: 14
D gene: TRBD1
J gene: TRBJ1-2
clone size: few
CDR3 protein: CASGPGQILDGYTF
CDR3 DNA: TGTGCCAGCGGCCCGGGACAGATCCTCGATGGCTACACCTTC

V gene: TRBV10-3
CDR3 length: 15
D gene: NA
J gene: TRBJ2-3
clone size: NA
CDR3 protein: CAISELSGGTDTQYF
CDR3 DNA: TGTGCCATCAGTGAGTTGTCGGGGGGCACAGATACGCAGTATTTT

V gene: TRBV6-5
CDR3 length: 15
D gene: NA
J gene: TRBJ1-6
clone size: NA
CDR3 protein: CASSYDSSYNSPLHF
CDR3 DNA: TGTGCCAGCAGTTACGACAGCTCCTATAATTCACCCCTCCACTTT

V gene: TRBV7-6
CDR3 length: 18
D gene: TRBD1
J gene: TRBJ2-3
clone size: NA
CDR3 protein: CASSPLPGTGTYPDTQYF
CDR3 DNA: TGTGCCAGCAGCCCACTACCGGGGACAGGGACTTATCCAGATACGCAGTATTTT

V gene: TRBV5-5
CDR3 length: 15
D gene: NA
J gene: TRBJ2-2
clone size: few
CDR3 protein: CASSLGQLNTGELFF
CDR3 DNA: TGTGCCAGCAGCTTGGGACAACTAAACACCGGGGAGCTGTTTTTT

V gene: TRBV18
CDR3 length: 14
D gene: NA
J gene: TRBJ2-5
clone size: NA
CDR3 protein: CASSPQGNMKTQYF
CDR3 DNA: TGTGCCAGCTCACCCCAGGGGAATATGAAGACCCAGTACTTC

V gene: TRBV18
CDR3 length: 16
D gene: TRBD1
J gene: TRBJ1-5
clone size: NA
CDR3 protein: CASSPTGDLSNQPQHF
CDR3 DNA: TGTGCCAGCTCACCAACAGGGGATTTGAGCAATCAGCCCCAGCATTTT

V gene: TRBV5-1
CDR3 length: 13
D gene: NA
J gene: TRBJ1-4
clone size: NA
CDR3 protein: CASSGATNEKLFF
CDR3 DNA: TGCGCCAGTTCCGGGGCAACTAATGAAAAACTGTTTTTT

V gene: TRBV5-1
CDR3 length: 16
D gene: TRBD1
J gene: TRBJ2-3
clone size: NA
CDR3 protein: CASSRVDRAHTDTQYF
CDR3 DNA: TGCGCCAGCAGCCGAGTGGACAGGGCGCACACAGATACGCAGTATTTT

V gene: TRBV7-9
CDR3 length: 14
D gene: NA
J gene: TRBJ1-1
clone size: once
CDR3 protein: CASIDPRDHNEAFF
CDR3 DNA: TGTGCCAGCATCGATCCCCGGGACCATAACGAGGCTTTCTTT

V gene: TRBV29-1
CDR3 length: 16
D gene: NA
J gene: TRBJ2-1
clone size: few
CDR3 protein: CSVEVDSRRAYNEQFF
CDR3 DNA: TGCAGCGTTGAAGTGGACTCACGGCGAGCCTACAATGAGCAGTTCTTC

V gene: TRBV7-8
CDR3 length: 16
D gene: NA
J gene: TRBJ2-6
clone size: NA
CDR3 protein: CASSLDWGSGANVLTF
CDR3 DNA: TGTGCCAGCAGCTTAGATTGGGGCTCTGGGGCCAACGTCCTGACTTTC

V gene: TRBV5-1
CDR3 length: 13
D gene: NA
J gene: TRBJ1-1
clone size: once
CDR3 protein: CASSYQGHTEAFF
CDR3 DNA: TGCGCCAGCAGCTATCAGGGACACACTGAAGCTTTCTTT